The T cell receptor (beta chain) described here comes from a study of shared clonotypes between healthy human individuals. Positive CCR7 selection of CD45RO-negative cells yielded the naive CD8 cells, and terminally differentiated effector memory CD45RA+ cells were excluded. Assay used: immunoSEQ multiplex PCR; TCRdb lists only in-frame clones, some missing. Of about 820,000 clones in the sample, 80% to 95% were seen once. V was shortened by 2 bases and J by 0 bases, with 8 bases between the two germline ends. CDR3 length: 15 residues. Germline CDR1 reads SGHVS; CDR2 reads FQNEAQ. This sequence was found in a man between 25 and 39 years old in good health. This chain connects TRBV7-8 to TRBJ2-1; a weak D match, TRBD2 (5 bases). Material for sequencing was naive CD8+ T cells sorted from blood. CDR3 residues: CASSLLRASYNEQFF. Written as DNA, the CDR3 is TGTGCCAGCAGCTTACTGCGGGCCTCCTACAATGAGCAGTTCTTC.